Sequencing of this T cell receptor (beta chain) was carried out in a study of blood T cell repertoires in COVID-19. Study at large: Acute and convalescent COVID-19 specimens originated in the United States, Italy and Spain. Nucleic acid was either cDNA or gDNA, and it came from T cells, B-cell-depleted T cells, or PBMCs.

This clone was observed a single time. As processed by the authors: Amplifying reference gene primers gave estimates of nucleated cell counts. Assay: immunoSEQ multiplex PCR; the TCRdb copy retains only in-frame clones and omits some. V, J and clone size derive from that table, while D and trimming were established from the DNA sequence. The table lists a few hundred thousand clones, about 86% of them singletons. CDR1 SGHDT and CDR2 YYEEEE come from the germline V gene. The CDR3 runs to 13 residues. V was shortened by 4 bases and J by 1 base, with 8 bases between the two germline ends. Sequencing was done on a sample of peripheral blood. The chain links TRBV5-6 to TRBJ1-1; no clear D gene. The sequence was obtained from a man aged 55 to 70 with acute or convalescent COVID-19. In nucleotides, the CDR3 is TGTGCCAGCAGCCACTCCCAGAACACTGAAGCTTTCTTT. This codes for CASSHSQNTEAFF.